This T cell receptor (beta chain) originates from a study of Ad26.COV2.S vaccination and SARS-CoV-2 variants. Whole-study context: Ad26.COV2.S given intramuscularly, once or twice 56 days apart. Findings and caveats of the study: Marked by substantial breadth, spike-specific CD8+ and CD4+ T cell responses were reportedly seen after vaccination.

To note about this clone: Its antigen is unidentified.

The CDR3 runs to 12 residues. V was pared by 4 bases and J by 7 bases, with 13 bases between. Germline-derived CDR1 and CDR2 are SQVTM and ANQGSEA. Documented treatment: around 19 received Ad26.COV2.S at low or high dose, single or two shots; roughly five received placebo; per-sample allocation not given. Vaccine and placebo recipients were sampled on day 63 after the first injection. What was given as vaccine was an Ad26 vector encoding Wuhan-strain SARS-CoV-2 spike. Method: immunoSEQ multiplex PCR; TCRdb's copy keeps in-frame clones and lacks some. The data contain about 390,000 clones, around nine tenths of them singletons.

The source was peripheral blood, collected in a trial of Ad26.COV2.S vaccine versus placebo. The receptor was isolated from a person between 18 and 59 years old who received the Ad26.COV2.S COVID-19 vaccine or a placebo. The V and J genes are TRBV29-1 and TRBJ1-1; D might be TRBD1 (6 bases). The CDR3 DNA reads TGCAGCGTTGGTCGGGACACGGATGAAGCTTTCTTT. It yields the protein CSVGRDTDEAFF. The complete variable domain, with remaining parts taken from reference TRBV29-1 and TRBJ1-1, reads SAVISQKPSRDICQRGTSLTIQCQVDSQVTMMFWYRQQPGQSLTLIATANQGSEATYESGFVIDKFPISRPNLTFSTLTVSNMSPEDSSIYLCSVGRDTDEAFFGQGTRLTVV.